What follows are 23 T cell receptor beta chains derived from one specimen sequenced in a study of blood T cell repertoires in COVID-19. TCRdb's copy holds only in-frame clones and misses some; the assay was immunoSEQ multiplex PCR. The data contain fewer than 500,000 clones, about 87% of them seen just once; the ten biggest clones take up approximately 1.2%. The sequenced material came from PBMCs or T cells enriched from blood (not recorded which). The source of these receptors is a man aged 25-45 years who had recovered from COVID-19.

The chain uses TRBV4-2 and TRBJ1-3; D gene unclear. The CDR3 extends over 16 amino acids. Deletions cut 0 bases from V and 0 bases from J, with 9 bases between. CDR1 and CDR2 from the germline V gene are LGHNA and YNFKEQ. The CDR3 region is CASSQEVLFSGNTIYF. CDR3 in DNA: TGTGCCAGCAGCCAAGAAGTACTGTTCTCTGGAAACACCATATATTTT.

V is TRBV14 and J is TRBJ1-1; D is possibly TRBD1 (5 bases). The germline V gene encodes CDR1 SGHDN and CDR2 FVKESK. V was pared by 4 bases and J by 0 bases, with 15 bases between. This CDR3 spans 16 amino acids. This CDR3 reads CASSPRDKGVNTEAFF. CDR3 DNA sequence: TGTGCCAGCAGCCCCAGGGATAAAGGTGTGAACACTGAAGCTTTCTTT.

Comment on this clone: The same CDR3 can be traced to other DNA sequences in this sample. V is TRBV5-6 and J is TRBJ1-6; D not certain. Germline loops: CDR1 SGHDT, CDR2 YYEEEE. With 0 bases removed from V and 10 bases from J, the gap between germline ends came to 11 bases. The CDR3 contains 14 residues. CDR3: CASSLGQGSSPLHF. The DNA of the CDR3 is TGTGCCAGCAGCTTGGGGCAAGGGAGCTCACCCCTCCACTTT.

This chain joins TRBV24-1 and TRBJ2-1; the D is unclear. Germline CDR1 reads KGHDR; CDR2 reads SFDVKD. The CDR3 is made up of 13 amino acids. V lost 1 base, J lost 6 bases, and 6 bases lay in between. As DNA, the CDR3 is TGTGCCACCAGTGATTTTGGCGGCAATGAGCAGTTCTTC. Its protein is CATSDFGGNEQFF.

This clone was seen a single time. This sequence joins TRBV18 and TRBJ2-5; 9 bases align to TRBD1. Germline assignment: CDR1 KGHSH and CDR2 LQKENI. CDR3 length equals 13 residues. J was trimmed by 5 bases and V by 6 bases; bases with no gene match: 4. For the CDR3, the DNA is TGTGCCAGCTCCACAGGGGGCTGGGAGACCCAGTACTTC. Protein product: CASSTGGWETQYF.

This chain joins TRBV5-1 and TRBJ2-2, with 8 positions matching TRBD1. The germline V gene encodes CDR1 SGHRS and CDR2 YFSETQ. The CDR3 contains 14 residues. Trimming took 2 bases from V and 11 from J; bases not matched to a gene: 8. The DNA for the CDR3 is TGCGCCAGCAGCTTTCGTACTGGGACAGGCGAGCTGTTTTTT. Translated: CASSFRTGTGELFF.

This chain links TRBV2 with TRBJ2-3, with 9 bases lining up with TRBD1. This CDR3 region has 14 residues. Germline V gene data show CDR1 as SNHLY and CDR2 as FYNNEI. The V segment lost 5 bases and the J segment 4 bases; nucleotides outside the gene matches: 4. CDR3 in amino acids: CASSLQGAADTQYF. The CDR3 DNA reads as TGTGCCAGCAGTCTACAGGGGGCCGCAGATACGCAGTATTTT.

This clone was picked up one time. The CDR3 here is CASSEGLRANGYTF. The CDR3, as DNA: TGTGCCAGCAGCGAAGGATTGCGGGCCAATGGCTACACCTTC. The genes are TRBV9 and TRBJ1-2; D gene unclear. The CDR3 runs to 14 residues. V was clipped by 3 bases and J by 6 bases, with 15 bases between them. The germline V gene encodes CDR1 SGDLS and CDR2 YYNGEE.

J is TRBJ1-5 and V is TRBV5-5, with D perhaps matching TRBD1 (5 bases). Germline V CDR1 and CDR2: SGHKS, YYEKEE (reference sequence). With 0 bases removed from V and 7 bases from J, the gap between germline ends came to 11 bases. The CDR3 runs to 14 residues. In DNA form, the CDR3 reads TGTGCCAGCAGCTTGGCCGCAGGGCGCCAGCCCCAGCATTTT. Residues: CASSLAAGRQPQHF.

This clone showed up just once. The chain uses TRBV27 and TRBJ2-5; D may be TRBD2 (6 bases). Trimming removed 0 bases at V and 5 bases at J, with 22 bases between. Germline-derived CDR1 and CDR2 are MNHEY and SMNVEV (reference sequence). This CDR3 comprises 18 residues. The CDR3 DNA is TGTGCCAGCAGTTTATCCACGTCCTTCGGGGGTTCGTACGAGACCCAGTACTTC. This gives the protein CASSLSTSFGGSYETQYF.

This chain uses TRBV6-6 with TRBJ1-1; TRBD1 is a possible D gene (6 bases). This CDR3 region has 15 residues. Germline loops: CDR1 MNHNY, CDR2 SVGAGI (reference sequence). V gave up 4 bases and J gave up 0 bases, with 12 bases separating them. The CDR3 DNA reads as TGTGCCAGCAGTTCACAGGGACCCATGAACACTGAAGCTTTCTTT. Translating gives CASSSQGPMNTEAFF.

V usage is TRBV4-1 and J usage is TRBJ2-3; a weak D match, TRBD2 (5 bases). The CDR3 extends over 14 amino acids. CDR1 is MGHRA, CDR2 YSYEKL, per germline. The V end was cut by 4 bases, the J end by 4 bases, with 12 bases between. This CDR3 reads CASSPGFSADTQYF. In DNA, the CDR3 is TGCGCCAGCAGCCCGGGGTTCTCGGCAGATACGCAGTATTTT.

The chain has TRBV6-5 and TRBJ1-1; 9 bases are a match to TRBD1. Germline V CDR1 and CDR2: MNHEY, SVGAGI. CDR3 length: 15 amino acids. Unmatched junction bases numbered 5, after V lost 6 bases and J lost 0 bases. The CDR3 sequence is CASRRDRVMNTEAFF. In DNA form, the CDR3 reads TGTGCCAGCAGGAGGGACAGGGTAATGAACACTGAAGCTTTCTTT.

This rearrangement joins TRBV11-2 to TRBJ1-6; perhaps TRBD1 as D (5 bases). The CDR3 sequence is 14 residues long. V gave up 6 bases and J gave up 10 bases, with 16 bases separating them. Per germline, CDR1 SGHAT and CDR2 FQNNGV. The chain's CDR3 is CASSSIGAGSPLHF. The CDR3 nucleotides read TGTGCCAGCAGTTCAATAGGGGCGGGATCACCCCTCCACTTT.

In DNA, the CDR3 is TGTGCCAGCAGTTCCCGAAGAGTGCGATCCGAAAAACTGTTTTTT. It is translated as CASSSRRVRSEKLFF. The rearrangement links TRBV6-5 to TRBJ1-4; D unclear. CDR3 size: 15 residues. The V and J ends lost 4 bases and 8 bases respectively, with 17 bases between them. Germline V CDR1 and CDR2: MNHEY, SVGAGI.

The V gene is TRBV10-3, the J gene TRBJ2-2; 8 nucleotides agree with TRBD1. CDR3 length equals 15 residues. The ends lost 8 bases at V and 0 bases at J; junction bases unmatched: 5. The germline gives CDR1 ENHRY, CDR2 SYGVKD. The CDR3 region is CAIGWGQANTGELFF. CDR3 bases: TGTGCCATCGGCTGGGGACAGGCGAACACCGGGGAGCTGTTTTTT.

The sample holds one count of this clone. CDR3 region: CASSKYSNQPQHF. Written as DNA, the CDR3 is TGTGCCAGCAGTAAATATAGCAATCAGCCCCAGCATTTT. The chain employs TRBV27 and TRBJ1-5, with D uncertain. Germline assignment: CDR1 MNHEY and CDR2 SMNVEV (reference sequence). CDR3 length: 13 amino acids. Trimming shortened V by 5 bases and J by 0 bases, and 5 bases separated the two germline ends.

V is TRBV5-5 and J is TRBJ1-5; D is possibly TRBD1 (5 bases). Germline CDR1 is SGHKS and CDR2 is YYEKEE (reference sequence). The CDR3 runs to 16 residues. The V and J ends lost 3 bases and 0 bases respectively, with 13 bases between them. CDR3 protein: CASSSVPGSSNQPQHF. The CDR3, as DNA: TGTGCCAGCAGCTCGGTGCCAGGGTCTAGCAATCAGCCCCAGCATTTT.

The chain couples TRBV5-1 to TRBJ2-4, with 7 bases matching TRBD2. V shed 0 bases and J 1 base; nucleotides not matched to a gene: 4. Germline lookup yields CDR1 SGHRS and CDR2 YFSETQ. The CDR3 is 16 residues long. CDR3 amino acids: CASSLEAGIAKNIQYF. In DNA form, the CDR3 reads TGCGCCAGCAGCTTGGAAGCGGGGATCGCCAAAAACATTCAGTACTTC.

The chain links TRBV4-1 to TRBJ2-5, with TRBD2 matching 8 bases. This CDR3 spans 16 amino acids. CDR1 MGHRA and CDR2 YSYEKL come from the germline V gene. V was pared by 3 bases and J by 4 bases, with 10 bases of the junction left unmatched. CDR3 sequence: CASSHLPGLGGETQYF. CDR3 DNA sequence: TGCGCCAGCAGCCACCTCCCGGGACTAGGTGGAGAGACCCAGTACTTC.

J is TRBJ1-2 and V is TRBV19, with 11 positions matching TRBD1. The CDR3 runs to 14 residues. Germline CDR1 and CDR2: LNHDA and SQIVND (reference sequence). V gave up 7 bases and J gave up 7 bases; unmatched junction bases: 8. The CDR3 DNA sequence: TGTGCCAGTAACCCGGACAGGGGGCGGTTTGGCTACACCTTC. Protein sequence: CASNPDRGRFGYTF.

V usage is TRBV4-3 and J usage is TRBJ2-7; 9 nucleotides line up with TRBD1. V gave up 11 bases and J gave up 6 bases; unmatched junction bases: 8. Germline V gene data show CDR1 as LGHNA and CDR2 as YSLEER. CDR3 length: 12 residues. The CDR3 protein is CACGTGLGEQYF. The CDR3 DNA reads TGCGCCTGTGGGACAGGGCTTGGCGAGCAGTACTTC.

This chain uses TRBV20-1 with TRBJ1-3; D gene uncertain. V was cut by 4 bases and J by 4 bases, with 23 bases left in between. Germline CDR1 reads DFQATT; CDR2 reads SNEGSKA (reference sequence). The CDR3 length is 17 residues. CDR3 region: CSANDHRRGVEGNTIYF. The DNA for the CDR3 is TGCAGTGCTAATGACCATCGGAGAGGAGTAGAAGGAAACACCATATATTTT.